The rows below give T cell receptor beta chains drawn from one sample of a study of blood T cell repertoires in COVID-19. TCRdb's copy holds only in-frame clones and misses some; the assay was immunoSEQ multiplex PCR. The profile shows about 170,000 clones, approximately 84% of them singletons. Material: PBMCs or T cells enriched from blood (not recorded which). Every receptor here comes from a man over 45 who had recovered from COVID-19. The CDR3 runs from the conserved cysteine through the conserved F or W. The D gene is left open where the match is weak. Clone size, where shown, is once, few, many, or a class for clones that have expanded.

J | size | V | D | DNA | CDR3
TRBJ1-1 | few | TRBV7-9 | TRBD1 | TGTGCCAGCAGCACCAGCAACAGGGGCCCGAACACTGAAGCTTTCTTT | CASSTSNRGPNTEAFF
TRBJ2-1 | few | TRBV7-3 | NA | TGTGCCAGCAGCTCAACCCCGGCTAGCAGGGAGCAGTTCTTC | CASSSTPASREQFF
TRBJ1-1 | NA | TRBV28 | TRBD1 | TGTGCCAGCAGTTTGGACATCAGGGGGGCTGAAGCTTTCTTT | CASSLDIRGAEAFF
TRBJ2-7 | NA | TRBV18 | TRBD1 | TGTGCCAGCTCACCCGGGACAGTTTCCTACGAGCAGTACTTC | CASSPGTVSYEQYF
TRBJ1-4 | once | TRBV20-1 | NA | TGCAGCTGCAGGCACAGTGAAAAACTGTTTTTT | CSCRHSEKLFF
TRBJ1-6 | NA | TRBV12-3/TRBV12-4 | NA | TGTGCCAGCAGTCCCCCGGTGCCGGCCCTCCACTTT | CASSPPVPALHF
TRBJ2-7 | NA | TRBV11-1 | NA | TGTGCCAGCAGCCCCGCGTTAACGGGATACGAGCAGTACTTC | CASSPALTGYEQYF
TRBJ2-5 | NA | TRBV5-6 | NA | TGTGCCAGCAGCTCCCGACAGGTGAAGGGACAAGAGACCCAGTACTTC | CASSSRQVKGQETQYF
TRBJ1-1 | NA | TRBV27 | TRBD1 | TGTGCCAGCAAAAGGGACAGGTCTATCACTGAAGCTTTCTTT | CASKRDRSITEAFF
TRBJ1-3 | NA | TRBV27 | NA | TGTGCCAGCAGTTTATGGGGGCCTGGAAACACCATATATTTT | CASSLWGPGNTIYF
TRBJ2-2 | NA | TRBV9 | NA | TGTGCCAGCAGCGTTAGAGGGGGGGCCGCCGGGGAGCTGTTTTTT | CASSVRGGAAGELFF
TRBJ1-2 | NA | TRBV4-1 | TRBD1 | TGCGCCAGCAGCCAATCGACAGGGATTGATGGCTACACCTTC | CASSQSTGIDGYTF
TRBJ2-1 | NA | TRBV27 | TRBD2 | TGTGCCAGCAGATTTCGGGGGGTCGGGTACAATGAGCAGTTCTTC | CASRFRGVGYNEQFF
TRBJ1-1 | NA | TRBV7-9 | TRBD1 | TGTGCCAGCAGCCCTAGGACAGGTAACACTGAAGCTTTCTTT | CASSPRTGNTEAFF
TRBJ1-1 | NA | TRBV18 | NA | TGTGCCAGCTCCCGGACAGAGAACACTGAAGCTTTCTTT | CASSRTENTEAFF
TRBJ1-2 | few | TRBV29-1 | TRBD1 | TGCAGCGTTGGGACAGGGGGTGGCTATGGCTACACCTTC | CSVGTGGGYGYTF
TRBJ2-7 | NA | TRBV19 | TRBD2 | TGTGCCAGTAGCGGACGCCTGGGGGGGAGCTACGAGCAGTACTTC | CASSGRLGGSYEQYF
TRBJ2-2 | few | TRBV19 | NA | TGTGCCAGTAGAAAACAGGGAAAGTTTCCCGGGGAGCTGTTTTTT | CASRKQGKFPGELFF
TRBJ2-3 | NA | TRBV9 | NA | TGTGCCAGCAGCCAGAGGTGGGGGGGCGGCACAGATACGCAGTATTTT | CASSQRWGGGTDTQYF
TRBJ2-7 | NA | TRBV15 | TRBD1 | TGTGCCACCAGCAGGGCCGGGACAGACGAGCAGTACTTC | CATSRAGTDEQYF
TRBJ1-1 | NA | TRBV7-3 | NA | TGTGCCAGCAGCTTAACCAGGGACACTGAAGCTTTCTTT | CASSLTRDTEAFF
TRBJ2-3 | NA | TRBV27 | TRBD1 | TGTGCCACTGGGGCCGGGACAGGGCCCACAGATACGCAGTATTTT | CATGAGTGPTDTQYF
TRBJ1-2 | NA | TRBV7-2 | TRBD1 | TGTGCCAGCAGTAAGGGGACAGGGCTCTATGGCTACACCTTC | CASSKGTGLYGYTF
TRBJ2-7 | NA | TRBV5-1 | TRBD1 | TGCGCCAGCGGCCGACAGGGGGACTCCTACGAGCAGTACTTC | CASGRQGDSYEQYF